Below, 27 T cell receptor beta chains from the same sample are listed, as sequenced in a study of CD8 T cells in ankylosing spondylitis. TCRdb reprocessed the 5' RACE reads via MiXCR and lists one record per CDR3 protein. The sample yields about 90,000 distinct CDR3 sequences, under 30% seen once. Source material: blood, either unsorted or a sorted T cell fraction (not recorded which). These receptors were taken from a male donor with ankylosing spondylitis or in good health (not recorded which).

The gene calls are TRBV7-3 and TRBJ1-2; TRBD1 aligns across 9 bases. Germline V gene sequence: CDR1 SGHTA, CDR2 FQGTGA. The CDR3 has 14 amino acids. V shed 1 base and J 3 bases; nucleotides not matched to a gene: 0. CDR3 residues: CASSLRDRDYGYTF. The CDR3 nucleotides read TGTGCCAGCAGCTTAAGGGACAGGGACTATGGCTACACCTTC. Drawing the rest from reference TRBV7-3 and TRBJ1-2, the complete variable domain is GAGVSQTPSNKVTEKGKYVELRCDPISGHTALYWYRQSLGQGPEFLIYFQGTGAADDSGLPNDRFFAVRPEGSVSTLKIQRTERGDSAVYLCASSLRDRDYGYTFGSGTRLTVV.

There are a few counts of this clonotype. The chain combines TRBV12-3 or TRBV12-4 with TRBJ2-1; 9 bases match TRBD2. The CDR3 runs to 20 residues. The V segment lost 3 bases and the J segment 2 bases; nucleotides outside the gene matches: 17. The DNA for the CDR3 is TGTGCCAGCAGTTTTGGCGATCTGGCGGGAGGGAGGGAAGCCTACAATGAGCAGTTCTTC. Protein sequence: CASSFGDLAGGREAYNEQFF.

The sample holds a few counts of this clonotype. J is TRBJ2-3 and V is TRBV29-1, with D tentatively TRBD1 or TRBD2 (5 bases each). The V gene lost 6 bases and the J gene lost 0 bases, with 13 bases spanning the gap. This CDR3 contains 14 residues. CDR1 is SQVTM, CDR2 ANQGSEA, per germline. CDR3: CSVRGSRSTDTQYF. The CDR3 region has the DNA TGCAGCGTGAGGGGTTCGAGGAGCACAGATACGCAGTATTTT.

In this sample, this clonotype turned up a few times. The gene calls are TRBV5-1 and TRBJ1-2, with D maybe TRBD1 (6 bases). Germline CDR1 is SGHRS and CDR2 is YFSETQ. Trimming took off 0 bases at V and 6 bases at J, with 12 bases between the two ends. CDR3 length: 14 residues. DNA of the CDR3: TGCGCCAGCAGCTTGGTTGTAGGGGGGGATGGCTACACCTTC. It yields the protein CASSLVVGGDGYTF.

The rearrangement joins TRBV6-1 to TRBJ2-7, with D possibly TRBD1 on 5 matching bases. Germline-derived CDR1 and CDR2 are MNHNS and SASEGT. The V and J ends lost 5 bases and 4 bases respectively, with 18 bases between them. There are 15 residues in the CDR3. CDR3 protein: CASSPGHSERYEQYV. The CDR3 DNA is TGTGCCAGCAGTCCCGGACACTCAGAACGGTACGAGCAGTACGTC.

V is TRBV5-6 and J is TRBJ2-5; possibly TRBD1 for D (6 bases). V gave up 0 bases and J gave up 5 bases, with 17 bases separating them. The germline V gene has CDR1 SGHDT and CDR2 YYEEEE. CDR3 length equals 16 residues. As DNA, the CDR3 is TGTGCCAGCAGCTTGGTCCACAGGGTCGGCCTCGAGACCCAGTACTTC. Its protein is CASSLVHRVGLETQYF.

This clonotype was found a few times. The rearrangement links TRBV6-5 to TRBJ2-1; possible D gene TRBD1, 6 bases. This CDR3 spans 15 amino acids. The germline gives CDR1 MNHEY, CDR2 SVGAGI. Trimming left V 2 bases short and J 6 bases short, with 14 bases between. In DNA form, the CDR3 reads TGTGCCAGCAGTTACGAGCAGGGGACCTTCAATGAGCAGTTCTTC. It yields the protein CASSYEQGTFNEQFF.

In its sample, this clonotype was seen a few times. This chain links TRBV5-6 with TRBJ2-5; 11 bases agree with TRBD2. The CDR3 loop spans 16 amino acids. Losses at the gene ends were 2 bases for V and 3 bases for J; bases not matched to a gene: 6. CDR1 and CDR2 from the germline V gene are SGHDT and YYEEEE. Here the CDR3 DNA reads TGTGCCAGCAGCTTCAGGGGACTAGCGGATGAAGAGACCCAGTACTTC. Encoded protein: CASSFRGLADEETQYF.

This clonotype was seen ten or more times. The chain employs TRBV9 and TRBJ2-1; 9 positions agree with TRBD2. CDR1 SGDLS and CDR2 YYNGEE come from the germline V gene. The CDR3 loop spans 16 amino acids. J lost 6 bases, V lost 0 bases, and 7 bases had no gene match. CDR3 coding DNA: TGTGCCAGCAGCGTAGGACGCGGAGCGGGAGGCAATGAGCAGTTCTTC. Its translation is CASSVGRGAGGNEQFF.

The chain recombines TRBV5-1 with TRBJ2-1, with unresolved D. The V gene's germline CDR1 is SGHRS and CDR2 YFSETQ. The CDR3 runs to 11 residues. With 4 bases removed from V and 9 bases from J, the gap between germline ends came to 8 bases. CDR3 residues: CASSIPGEQFF. For the CDR3, the DNA is TGCGCCAGCAGCATACCGGGTGAGCAGTTCTTC.

This clonotype was observed a handful of times. The rearrangement joins TRBV5-1 to TRBJ1-5, with TRBD1 matching over 8 bases. V was pared by 4 bases and J by 2 bases, with 5 bases of the junction left unmatched. The germline V gene encodes CDR1 SGHRS and CDR2 YFSETQ. The CDR3 is made up of 15 amino acids. The CDR3 DNA sequence: TGCGCCAGCAGCGAATGGACAGGGCGCAATCAGCCCCAGCATTTT. Residues: CASSEWTGRNQPQHF.

This clonotype has more than one count but fewer than ten. This chain connects TRBV4-1 to TRBJ1-1; 7 bases are a match to TRBD1. J gave up 0 bases and V 4 bases, and 8 bases lay outside the gene matches. The CDR3 runs 16 residues. CDR1 is MGHRA, CDR2 YSYEKL, per germline. This chain's CDR3 is CASSPQGGTMNTEAFF. Here the CDR3 DNA reads TGCGCCAGCAGCCCTCAGGGGGGGACCATGAACACTGAAGCTTTCTTT.

The CDR3 bases are TGTGCCAGCAGCTCCCCCTTCACCTATGGCTACACCTTC. Its translation: CASSSPFTYGYTF. This sequence joins TRBV7-9 and TRBJ1-2; D is uncertain. V gave up 4 bases and J gave up 4 bases, with 10 bases separating them. The CDR3 sequence is 13 residues long. Germline assignment: CDR1 SEHNR and CDR2 FQNEAQ (reference sequence). Full variable domain (rest looked up from reference TRBV7-9 and TRBJ1-2): DTGVSQNPRHKITKRGQNVTFRCDPISEHNRLYWYRQTLGQGPEFLTYFQNEAQLEKSRLLSDRFSAERPKGSFSTLEIQRTEQGDSAMYLCASSSPFTYGYTFGSGTRLTVV.

The table lists this clonotype with a few counts. The chain joins TRBV29-1 to TRBJ2-1, with unresolved D. CDR1 is SQVTM, CDR2 ANQGSEA, per germline. The germline V and J ends were trimmed by 6 bases and 5 bases, with 11 bases remaining between them. CDR3 length equals 12 residues. The CDR3 reads CSVEAPNNEQFF. In DNA form, the CDR3 reads TGCAGCGTCGAGGCCCCAAACAATGAGCAGTTCTTC.

This clonotype came up a few times. This chain joins TRBV20-1 and TRBJ2-7; 8 bases agree with TRBD1. Germline trimming cut 6 bases from V and 7 bases from J; bases unmatched to any gene: 14. Germline CDR1 reads DFQATT; CDR2 reads SNEGSKA (reference sequence). The CDR3 contains 14 residues. CDR3 nucleotides: TGCAGTGCCATACCGGGACAGGACCCTCCAGAGCAGTACTTC. It translates to CSAIPGQDPPEQYF.

This clonotype has a handful of counts. J is TRBJ1-6 and V is TRBV28; 8 bases align to TRBD1. Germline V gene lookup returns CDR1 MDHEN and CDR2 SYDVKM. CDR3 size: 19 residues. Trimming took 3 bases from V and 1 from J; bases not matched to a gene: 11. The CDR3 reads CASSFPTGEVVSYNSPLHF. CDR3 DNA sequence: TGTGCCAGCAGTTTCCCGACAGGGGAGGTAGTTTCCTATAATTCACCCCTCCACTTT.

This rearrangement joins TRBV12-3 or TRBV12-4 to TRBJ2-3; the match to TRBD1 covers 9 bases. This CDR3 region has 14 residues. V shed 4 bases, J shed 6 bases, and the junction held 5 bases outside the gene matches. CDR3 DNA: TGTGCCAGCAGTTCGAACAGGGGGCCGGATACGCAGTATTTT. It yields the protein CASSSNRGPDTQYF.

This clonotype has only a few counts. This chain links TRBV11-1 with TRBJ2-7; 9 nucleotides line up with TRBD1. The CDR3 spans 19 residues. Germline CDR1 SGHAT, CDR2 FQDESV (reference sequence). V lost 5 bases to trimming and J lost 7 bases; unmatched junction nucleotides: 24. CDR3 protein: CASSLDGGTGRYVIEEQYF. The DNA of the CDR3 is TGTGCCAGCAGCCTCGATGGGGGGACAGGGCGTTATGTTATAGAAGAGCAGTACTTC.

V is TRBV7-2 and J is TRBJ1-1, with a possible D match to TRBD1 (5 bases). CDR1 and CDR2 (germline): SGHTA, FQGNSA. Deletions cut 5 bases from V and 6 bases from J, with 13 bases between. CDR3 length: 13 residues. The CDR3 sequence: CASSIRGFAEAFF. The CDR3 DNA sequence: TGTGCCAGCAGCATTAGGGGTTTTGCTGAAGCTTTCTTT.

This chain uses TRBV7-9 with TRBJ2-3; weak D call: TRBD1 (5 bases). V gave up 8 bases and J gave up 1 base, with 19 bases separating them. The CDR3 runs 16 residues. CDR1 SEHNR and CDR2 FQNEAQ come from the germline V gene (reference sequence). The CDR3 is CASSLSRAVRTDTQYF. CDR3 sequence (DNA): TGTGCCAGCTCCCTAAGCAGGGCCGTTCGCACAGATACGCAGTATTTT. The whole variable domain, remainder taken from reference TRBV7-9 and TRBJ2-3, is DTGVSQNPRHKITKRGQNVTFRCDPISEHNRLYWYRQTLGQGPEFLTYFQNEAQLEKSRLLSDRFSAERPKGSFSTLEIQRTEQGDSAMYLCASSLSRAVRTDTQYFGPGTRLTVL.

At least ten counts were recorded for this clonotype. J is TRBJ2-2 and V is TRBV7-9; maybe TRBD1 (5 bases). V lost 5 bases, J lost 4 bases, and 14 bases lay in between. The CDR3 loop spans 15 amino acids. The germline gives CDR1 SEHNR, CDR2 FQNEAQ (reference sequence). As DNA, the CDR3 is TGTGCCAGCAGCCCAGGGTCGGGCCTCACCGGGGAGCTGTTTTTT. Its translation is CASSPGSGLTGELFF.

CDR3 amino acids: CASSLDSDPADTQYF. CDR3 DNA: TGCGCCAGCAGCTTAGACTCGGACCCCGCGGATACGCAGTATTTT. The V gene is TRBV5-1, the J gene TRBJ2-3, with unresolved D. V was cut by 2 bases and J by 6 bases, with 16 bases left in between. CDR1 is SGHRS and CDR2 is YFSETQ in the germline V gene. This CDR3 spans 15 amino acids.

As concerns this clonotype: At one end the junction does not follow the germline gene, possibly because of a read error. The chain has TRBV20-1 and TRBJ1-5; the match to TRBD1 covers 9 bases. Germline CDR1 DFQATT, CDR2 SNEGSKA (reference sequence). The length of the CDR3 is 15 residues. CDR3 coding DNA: TGCAGTGCCAGAGGGGAGACAGGGGGGAATCAGCCCCAGCATTTT. This gives the protein CSARGETGGNQPQHF.

This clonotype was counted many times. The chain joins TRBV20-1 to TRBJ2-7; 9 nucleotides align to TRBD1. Germline loops: CDR1 DFQATT, CDR2 SNEGSKA (reference sequence). This CDR3 is 14 amino acids long. J was trimmed by 1 base and V by 6 bases; bases with no gene match: 7. The CDR3 sequence: CSASRDRASYEQYF. DNA for the CDR3: TGCAGTGCATCCAGGGACAGGGCTTCCTACGAGCAGTACTTC.

In regard to this clonotype: One base away lies a much larger clone, so this may be a sequencing read error. The V gene is TRBV7-9, the J gene TRBJ2-1; TRBD2 agrees at 8 bases. Germline values: CDR1 SEHNR, CDR2 FQNEAQ (reference sequence). CDR3 size: 15 residues. This CDR3 reads CASSSTSEAHNGQFF. CDR3 nucleotide sequence: TGTGCCAGCAGCTCGACTAGCGAGGCCCACAATGGGCAGTTCTTC.

Only a few counts were recorded for this clonotype. This chain links TRBV6-1 with TRBJ1-5; D unclear. CDR1 MNHNS and CDR2 SASEGT come from the germline V gene. The CDR3 contains 15 residues. V lost 5 bases, J lost 4 bases, and 15 bases lay in between. The CDR3 region has the DNA TGTGCCAGCAGTCGGGATCCCAGAAGGAATCAGCCCCAGCATTTT. It is translated as CASSRDPRRNQPQHF.

The rearrangement links TRBV3-1 to TRBJ2-5; 11 bases are a match to TRBD2. Trimming removed 3 bases from V and 4 bases from J; junction bases left unmatched: 7. This CDR3 has 16 residues. CDR1 LGHDT and CDR2 YNNKEL come from the germline V gene (reference sequence). The CDR3 protein is CASSQDLGLAGETQYF. CDR3 DNA sequence: TGTGCCAGCAGCCAGGACCTAGGACTAGCGGGAGAGACCCAGTACTTC.